One and the same sample provided the 20 T cell receptor beta chains below, sequenced in a study of Ad26.COV2.S vaccination and SARS-CoV-2 variants. Treatment meaning: about 20 received Ad26.COV2.S at low or high dose, single or two shots; roughly 5 received placebo; per-sample allocation not given. All samples were drawn on day 63, counting from the first vaccine or placebo injection. Produced via immunoSEQ multiplex PCR; TCRdb's table is partial and in-frame only. The repertoire includes roughly 680,000 clones, about 89% of them detected once, and 1.5% sits in the top ten. The sample consisted of peripheral blood, taken in a trial of Ad26.COV2.S vaccine versus placebo. These receptors were collected from a person aged 18-65 years who received the Ad26.COV2.S COVID-19 vaccine or a placebo.

The count of this clone is one. The CDR3 reads CASSPAVALKNIQYF. DNA for the CDR3: TGTGCCAGCAGCCCCGCCGTGGCCCTAAAAAACATTCAGTACTTC. The chain couples TRBV3-1 (or the pseudogene TRBV3-2) to TRBJ2-4, with D uncertain. V was clipped by 4 bases and J by 4 bases, with 14 bases between them. CDR1 and CDR2 (germline): LGHDT, YNNKEL (reference sequence). The CDR3 runs to 15 residues.

The rearrangement joins TRBV12-3 or TRBV12-4 to TRBJ1-5; D is ambiguous. The V and J ends lost 4 bases and 9 bases respectively, with 13 bases between them. The CDR3 is made up of 13 amino acids. The chain's CDR3 is CASSSGPPGPQHF. CDR3 nucleotide sequence: TGTGCCAGCAGTTCAGGTCCGCCCGGGCCCCAGCATTTT.

The chain is built from TRBV9 and TRBJ1-1; 9 nucleotides agree with TRBD1. The ends lost 2 bases at V and 7 bases at J; junction bases unmatched: 12. The germline V gene encodes CDR1 SGDLS and CDR2 YYNGEE. The length of the CDR3 is 16 residues. The CDR3 sequence is CASSVDRDRAKNEAFF. As DNA, the CDR3 is TGTGCCAGCAGCGTTGATCGGGACAGGGCAAAGAATGAAGCTTTCTTT.

This clone was counted once. V is TRBV2 and J is TRBJ1-5; maybe TRBD1 (5 bases). Trimming took 5 bases from V and 2 from J, leaving 13 bases between them. Germline loops: CDR1 SNHLY, CDR2 FYNNEI. The CDR3 is 15 amino acids. CDR3 nucleotides: TGTGCCAGCAGTCGGGGACCGGGAGGCAATCAGCCCCAGCATTTT. Its protein is CASSRGPGGNQPQHF. Full variable domain (rest looked up from reference TRBV2 and TRBJ1-5): EPEVTQTPSHQVTQMGQEVILRCVPISNHLYFYWYRQILGQKVEFLVSFYNNEISEKSEIFDDQFSVERPDGSNFTLKIRSTKLEDSAMYFCASSRGPGGNQPQHFGDGTRLSIL.

This clone occurred once. V and J are TRBV24-1 and TRBJ2-1; possible D gene TRBD2, 6 bases. The germline CDR1 and CDR2 sequences are KGHDR and SFDVKD. Trimming left V 7 bases short and J 1 base short, with 13 bases between. The CDR3 runs to 15 residues. The CDR3 coding sequence is TGTGCCACCAGCACGGGGGAATTATCCTACAATGAGCAGTTCTTC. It specifies CATSTGELSYNEQFF.

This chain joins TRBV7-2 and TRBJ1-4, with D perhaps matching TRBD1 (5 bases). This CDR3 comprises 14 residues. Germline loops: CDR1 SGHTA, CDR2 FQGNSA. V was trimmed by 5 bases and J by 7 bases, leaving 14 bases between them. In nucleotides, the CDR3 is TGTGCCAGCAGCGCGCAAGGGACCGGTGAAAAACTGTTTTTT. Its protein is CASSAQGTGEKLFF. The complete variable domain, with remaining parts taken from reference TRBV7-2 and TRBJ1-4, reads GAGVSQSPSNKVTEKGKDVELRCDPISGHTALYWYRQSLGQGLEFLIYFQGNSAPDKSGLPSDRFSAERTGGSVSTLTIQRTQQEDSAVYLCASSAQGTGEKLFFGSGTQLSVL.

The genes are TRBV7-9 and TRBJ2-1; D gene ambiguous. CDR1 SEHNR and CDR2 FQNEAQ come from the germline V gene (reference sequence). Between the trimmed V and J ends, which lost 5 bases and 3 bases, there was a span of 8 bases. This CDR3 contains 13 residues. The CDR3 bases are TGTGCCAGCAGCCCCACGAGCTACAATGAGCAGTTCTTC. As protein: CASSPTSYNEQFF. The full variable domain, rest sourced from reference TRBV7-9 and TRBJ2-1, is DTGVSQNPRHKITKRGQNVTFRCDPISEHNRLYWYRQTLGQGPEFLTYFQNEAQLEKSRLLSDRFSAERPKGSFSTLEIQRTEQGDSAMYLCASSPTSYNEQFFGPGTRLTVL.

V is TRBV7-9 and J is TRBJ2-1; D is possibly TRBD1 or TRBD2 (5 bases each). Germline CDR1 and CDR2: SEHNR and FQNEAQ (reference sequence). V shed 2 bases and J shed 4 bases, with 12 bases lying between them. The CDR3 consists of 15 residues. The CDR3 reads CASSLPGPSYNEQFF. The CDR3 DNA reads as TGTGCCAGCAGCTTACCGGGACCTTCTTACAATGAGCAGTTCTTC.

This clone was seen once. This chain uses TRBV3-1 (or the pseudogene TRBV3-2) with TRBJ2-5, with TRBD1 as a possible D gene (5 bases). The CDR3 totals 12 residues. Germline assignment: CDR1 LGHDT and CDR2 YNNKEL (reference sequence). V lost 2 bases to trimming and J lost 5 bases, with 6 bases between them. CDR3 coding DNA: TGTGCCAGCAGCCAAAAGGGGGAGACCCAGTACTTC. It is translated as CASSQKGETQYF.

CDR3 protein: CASGLVNKNNQPQHF. The CDR3 coding sequence is TGTGCTAGTGGTTTGGTTAATAAAAACAATCAGCCCCAGCATTTT. The genes are TRBV12-5 and TRBJ1-5, with D uncertain. Trimming took 0 bases from V and 3 from J, leaving 9 bases between them. Germline CDR1 is LGHNT and CDR2 is FRNRAP. This CDR3 has 15 residues. The entire variable domain, with the rest obtained from reference TRBV12-5 and TRBJ1-5, is as follows: DARVTQTPRHKVTEMGQEVTMRCQPILGHNTVFWYRQTMMQGLELLAYFRNRAPLDDSGMPKDRFSAEMPDATLATLKIQPSEPRDSAVYFCASGLVNKNNQPQHFGDGTRLSIL.

V and J are TRBV3-1 (or the pseudogene TRBV3-2) and TRBJ1-4; possible D gene TRBD1, 6 bases. V lost 1 base and J 1 base, leaving 7 bases between the germline ends. Germline V gene lookup returns CDR1 LGHDT and CDR2 YNNKEL (reference sequence). The CDR3 sequence is 15 residues long. The CDR3 sequence: CASSQVQGTNEKLFF. CDR3 coding DNA: TGTGCCAGCAGCCAAGTACAGGGAACTAATGAAAAACTGTTTTTT.

V usage is TRBV7-2 and J usage is TRBJ2-5; TRBD1 or TRBD2 may be the D gene (5 bases each). V was trimmed by 0 bases and J by 5 bases, leaving 16 bases between them. This CDR3 contains 16 residues. The germline V gene encodes CDR1 SGHTA and CDR2 FQGNSA. The CDR3 reads CASSLAPTGLHETQYF. CDR3 bases: TGTGCCAGCAGCTTAGCCCCCACAGGACTCCACGAGACCCAGTACTTC.

The CDR3 nucleotides are TGTGCCAGCAGCGTAGATGGCCTCGATCAGCCCCAGCATTTT. It encodes CASSVDGLDQPQHF. This sequence joins TRBV9 and TRBJ1-5; D not certain. The CDR3 loop spans 14 amino acids. V was pared by 0 bases and J by 5 bases, with 9 bases between. The germline V gene encodes CDR1 SGDLS and CDR2 YYNGEE.

As to this clone: Other DNA sequences of this sample code for an identical CDR3. The chain links TRBV11-2 to TRBJ1-2, with D maybe TRBD1 (5 bases). This CDR3 spans 13 amino acids. With 5 bases removed from V and 2 bases from J, the gap between germline ends came to 9 bases. The germline V gene has CDR1 SGHAT and CDR2 FQNNGV. CDR3 nucleotide sequence: TGTGCCAGCAGCCCGGACAACAACTATGGCTACACCTTC. Protein product: CASSPDNNYGYTF.

The chain employs TRBV5-8 and TRBJ2-3, with D perhaps TRBD1 (5 bases). Germline CDR1 reads SGHTS; CDR2 reads YDEGEE. Trimming pared 0 bases from V and 0 bases from J, leaving 11 bases between. This CDR3 spans 16 amino acids. CDR3 loop: CASSLETASSTDTQYF. The CDR3 DNA reads as TGTGCCAGCAGCTTGGAGACAGCGTCTAGCACAGATACGCAGTATTTT.

The chain carries TRBV18 and TRBJ2-2, with D perhaps matching TRBD1 or TRBD2 (5 bases each). CDR3 size: 15 residues. V was pared by 2 bases and J by 7 bases, with 14 bases between. Looked up from germline, CDR1 is KGHSH and CDR2 is LQKENI. The CDR3 loop is CASSPGDRPRGELFF. The DNA for the CDR3 is TGTGCCAGCTCACCAGGGGACCGACCCCGCGGGGAGCTGTTTTTT.

The V and J genes are TRBV7-9 and TRBJ2-7; TRBD1 matches at 8 bases. The CDR3 spans 12 residues. Germline loops: CDR1 SEHNR, CDR2 FQNEAQ (reference sequence). Trimming cost V 4 bases and J 4 bases; bases outside gene matches: 0. The CDR3: CASSWTGYEQYF. The CDR3 coding sequence is TGTGCCAGCAGCTGGACAGGGTACGAGCAGTACTTC.

The J gene is TRBJ2-1, the V gene TRBV5-4; D might be TRBD1 (6 bases). V was pared by 0 bases and J by 8 bases, with 12 bases between. CDR3 length: 14 amino acids. The germline CDR1 and CDR2 sequences are SGHNT and YYREEE (reference sequence). The DNA of the CDR3 is TGTGCCAGCAGCTTGGAACCCAGGGGTGATGAGCAGTTCTTC. Translated, it gives CASSLEPRGDEQFF.

The CDR3 sequence is CASSHRGNTEAFF. CDR3 bases: TGTGCCAGCAGTCATAGGGGGAACACTGAAGCTTTCTTT. The chain uses TRBV6-5 and TRBJ1-1, with a tentative D call TRBD1 (5 bases). CDR1 and CDR2 (germline): MNHEY, SVGAGI. The CDR3 has 13 residues. V gave up 5 bases and J gave up 1 base, with 8 bases separating them.

The chain joins TRBV9 to TRBJ1-4; TRBD1 is a possible D gene (5 bases). Germline assignment: CDR1 SGDLS and CDR2 YYNGEE. V was cut by 0 bases and J by 0 bases, with 12 bases left in between. There are 17 residues in the CDR3. This CDR3 reads CASSVGGGGSTNEKLFF. The CDR3 nucleotides read TGTGCCAGCAGCGTAGGGGGTGGGGGGTCAACTAATGAAAAACTGTTTTTT.